The 7 T cell receptor beta chains below come from one sample, sequenced in a study of blood T cell repertoires in COVID-19. The data were produced by immunoSEQ multiplex PCR, yet TCRdb's version contains in-frame clones alone and is incomplete. The data contain about 73,000 clones, roughly 89% of them singletons. Sequenced sample: peripheral blood. The origin of the receptors is an elderly man with acute or convalescent COVID-19.

This rearrangement joins TRBV18 to TRBJ2-5; 9 bases are a match to TRBD2. CDR3 length: 19 residues. Germline-derived CDR1 and CDR2 are KGHSH and LQKENI. The trim removed 1 base at V and 5 bases at J, leaving 17 bases unmatched. The CDR3 sequence is CASSPRGASGTPDGETQYF. In DNA, the CDR3 is TGTGCCAGCTCACCACGGGGAGCTAGCGGGACTCCTGATGGGGAGACCCAGTACTTC.

The chain has TRBV3-1 (or the pseudogene TRBV3-2) and TRBJ2-5, with no clear D. Germline V gene sequence: CDR1 LGHDT, CDR2 YNNKEL (reference sequence). CDR3 length: 14 amino acids. V lost 0 bases and J 0 bases, leaving 5 bases between the germline ends. CDR3: CASSQEQNQETQYF. The CDR3 DNA reads TGTGCCAGCAGCCAAGAACAGAACCAAGAGACCCAGTACTTC.

V usage is TRBV9 and J usage is TRBJ2-1; TRBD2 matches 9 bases. V lost 1 base, J lost 2 bases, and 4 bases stayed unmatched. This CDR3 contains 16 residues. Germline V gene data show CDR1 as SGDLS and CDR2 as YYNGEE. For the CDR3, the DNA is TGTGCCAGCAGCGTAAATCTAGCGGGGACCTACAATGAGCAGTTCTTC. This translates into CASSVNLAGTYNEQFF.

This clone was seen only once. The rearrangement joins TRBV6-5 to TRBJ1-1, with D perhaps TRBD1 (5 bases). From germline, CDR1 is MNHEY and CDR2 SVGAGI. The length of the CDR3 is 16 residues. V was clipped by 4 bases and J by 3 bases, with 18 bases between them. CDR3 bases: TGTGCCAGCAGTTCGGGGGGGACCCGGGGGGACACTGAAGCTTTCTTT. Translating gives CASSSGGTRGDTEAFF.

The chain carries TRBV9 and TRBJ2-3; perhaps TRBD2 as D (6 bases). V lost 0 bases and J lost 2, with 16 bases in between. This CDR3 is built from 17 residues. Per germline, CDR1 SGDLS and CDR2 YYNGEE. The CDR3 region is CASSVEAGPFDTDTQYF. The CDR3 region has the DNA TGTGCCAGCAGCGTAGAGGCGGGACCCTTCGACACAGATACGCAGTATTTT. Complete variable domain (other parts from reference TRBV9 and TRBJ2-3): DSGVTQTPKHLITATGQRVTLRCSPRSGDLSVYWYQQSLDQGLQFLIQYYNGEERAKGNILERFSAQQFPDLHSELNLSSLELGDSALYFCASSVEAGPFDTDTQYFGPGTRLTVL.

V gene TRBV5-1 combines with J gene TRBJ2-1; weak D call: TRBD2 (6 bases). V gave up 1 base and J gave up 8 bases, with 13 bases separating them. The CDR3 covers 14 residues. Germline V gives CDR1 SGHRS, CDR2 YFSETQ. The CDR3: CASSLTGRRYEQFF. CDR3 DNA: TGCGCCAGCAGCTTGACGGGGAGGAGGTATGAGCAGTTCTTC.

The genes are TRBV3-1 (or the pseudogene TRBV3-2) and TRBJ1-2; 8 positions agree with TRBD1. J was trimmed by 6 bases and V by 2 bases; bases with no gene match: 8. The CDR3 extends over 15 amino acids. Germline CDR1 reads LGHDT; CDR2 reads YNNKEL (reference sequence). The CDR3 region is CASSQSPGTGHGYTF. The CDR3 DNA reads TGTGCCAGCAGCCAATCCCCCGGGACAGGCCATGGCTACACCTTC.